This T cell receptor (beta chain) was sequenced for a study of cytomegalovirus exposure and HLA in healthy donors. Findings of the study overall: Across donors, sequencing depth was assumed by presence/absence analyses to be roughly uniform. About 180 TCR beta chains were listed as cytomegalovirus-associated.

In the PCR, 60 Vbeta and 13 Jbeta primers were used. Assay used: immunoSEQ multiplex PCR; TCRdb lists only in-frame clones, some missing. The sample lists about 210,000 clones, roughly 90% occurring once. CDR3 length: 14 residues. The germline gives CDR1 SGHRS, CDR2 YFSETQ. This clone has a single count. Its cognate antigen is unknown. Sequencing was done on a sample of PBMCs. The source is a boy younger than 10 in good health and CMV-seronegative. The chain joins TRBV5-1 to TRBJ2-5; 8 bases line up with TRBD2. The J call may not be correct, given that the DNA end is closer to TRBJ2-7. The CDR3 loop reads CASSPQTSAGEQYF. CDR3 sequence (DNA): TGCGCCAGCAGTCCTCAGACTAGCGCAGGCGAGCAGTACTTC.